This entry lists 26 T cell receptor beta chains sequenced from one sample in a study of T-cell reconstitution after alpha-beta-depleted transplantation in children (dated by TCRdb to the mid-2010s). What this sample's treatment or condition label stands for: allogeneic hematopoietic cell transplantation with graft depleted of TCRalphabeta T cells and CD19 B cells. Receptor amplification or capture employed PCR. Sequencing used an Illumina HiSeq 2500. TCR libraries were prepared with molecular barcoding, using unique molecular identifiers to normalize TCRbeta repertoire quantification. The public reads were run again by TCRdb, first through fastp at Q25 and then through MiXCR, and only productive beta chains were kept. Each CDR3 protein gets just one entry, which takes the most common genes and DNA from the rows behind it. Within this sample are more than 300,000 distinct CDR3 sequences, with around 15% of them counted one time only. About 41% of the sample is held by the ten biggest clonotypes.

This specimen consisted of PBMCs, mostly from graft donor cells, obtained 360 days after TCRalphabeta/CD19-depleted stem cell transplant. The receptors come from a male patient aged 2-15 years who had a stem cell transplant for acute lymphoblastic leukemia, so the T cells may come from the graft donor.

This clonotype was found a few times. This chain uses TRBV7-9 with TRBJ2-3, with no clear D. Germline loops: CDR1 SEHNR, CDR2 FQNEAQ (reference sequence). CDR3 length equals 13 residues. Between the trimmed V and J ends, which lost 5 bases and 2 bases, there was a span of 8 bases. Here the CDR3 DNA reads TGTGCCAGCAGCCACCGCCACACAGATACGCAGTATTTT. Translation: CASSHRHTDTQYF.

This clonotype was recorded a few times. The CDR3: CASSPVISYNEQFF. The DNA of the CDR3 is TGTGCCAGCTCACCAGTTATCTCCTACAATGAGCAGTTCTTC. The chain recombines TRBV18 with TRBJ2-1; D is unresolved. V was cut by 2 bases and J by 0 bases, with 5 bases left in between. CDR3 length equals 14 residues. The germline CDR1 and CDR2 sequences are KGHSH and LQKENI.

This sequence joins TRBV24-1 and TRBJ1-5, with D possibly matching TRBD1 (5 bases). V lost 7 bases, J lost 6 bases, and 9 bases lay in between. This CDR3 comprises 12 residues. Germline V lookup: CDR1 KGHDR, CDR2 SFDVKD. CDR3 in DNA: TGTGCCACCAGCAGGGCGGGTCAGCCCCAGCATTTT. Its translation is CATSRAGQPQHF.

This clonotype came up a few times. The rearrangement uses TRBV5-1 and TRBJ2-1; 9 nucleotides match TRBD1. This CDR3 contains 19 residues. Germline loops: CDR1 SGHRS, CDR2 YFSETQ. The J segment lost 5 bases and the V segment lost 1 base, leaving 16 bases of the junction unmatched. The DNA for the CDR3 is TGCGCCAGCAGCTTGTGGCCCAGGACAGGGGATTTGGTTCACAATGAGCAGTTCTTC. Encoded protein: CASSLWPRTGDLVHNEQFF.

Ten or more counts support this clonotype. The rearrangement joins TRBV4-3 to TRBJ2-2; D may be TRBD1 (7 bases). V was cut by 4 bases and J by 5 bases, with 14 bases left in between. The CDR3 sequence is 15 residues long. The germline CDR1 and CDR2 sequences are LGHNA and YSLEER. The CDR3 is CASSRETGRTGELFF. The CDR3 nucleotides read TGCGCCAGCAGCCGAGAGACAGGGAGGACCGGGGAGCTGTTTTTT.

CDR3 sequence (DNA): TGCGCCAGCAGCCACGGTCTTACCGGGGAGCTGTTTTTT. Translation gives CASSHGLTGELFF. V and J are TRBV4-3 and TRBJ2-2; D is unresolved. The V gene's germline CDR1 is LGHNA and CDR2 YSLEER. This CDR3 spans 13 amino acids. Between the trimmed V and J ends, which lost 3 bases and 5 bases, there was a span of 7 bases.

This clonotype occurred many times. This rearrangement joins TRBV24-1 to TRBJ2-3; the D is unclear. CDR3 length: 13 amino acids. Germline V CDR1 and CDR2: KGHDR, SFDVKD. Trimming pared 4 bases from V and 2 bases from J, leaving 6 bases between. In DNA form, the CDR3 reads TGTGCCACCAGTGACAGGTTCACAGATACGCAGTATTTT. Protein: CATSDRFTDTQYF.

The chain links TRBV19 to TRBJ1-1; D remains ambiguous. Germline-derived CDR1 and CDR2 are LNHDA and SQIVND (reference sequence). V dropped 1 base and J dropped 2 bases, with 5 bases sitting between them. The CDR3 extends over 13 amino acids. CDR3 bases: TGTGCCAGTAGTATAGCACCAAACACTGAAGCTTTCTTT. This translates into CASSIAPNTEAFF.

This clonotype was observed a handful of times. The chain joins TRBV7-9 to TRBJ2-5; 7 positions match TRBD2. V shed 5 bases, J shed 2 bases, and the junction held 8 bases outside the gene matches. The CDR3 length is 15 residues. Germline values: CDR1 SEHNR, CDR2 FQNEAQ (reference sequence). The CDR3 coding sequence is TGTGCCAGCAGCGCCCCGACTAGCCCTCAAGAGACCCAGTACTTC. As protein: CASSAPTSPQETQYF.

V usage is TRBV28 and J usage is TRBJ2-1; the match to TRBD2 covers 14 bases. V lost 5 bases and J lost 4; bases outside the gene matches: 7. The CDR3 length is 17 residues. Germline lookup yields CDR1 MDHEN and CDR2 SYDVKM. CDR3 coding DNA: TGTGCCAGCAGTCTCTGGACTAGCGGGGGGCCTTACAATGAGCAGTTCTTC. This gives the protein CASSLWTSGGPYNEQFF.

This sequence joins TRBV20-1 and TRBJ2-7; 7 bases map to TRBD2. Trimming took 6 bases from V and 3 from J; bases not matched to a gene: 8. The germline V gene encodes CDR1 DFQATT and CDR2 SNEGSKA (reference sequence). The CDR3 spans 13 residues. The CDR3 reads CSALGLSVYEQYF. The CDR3 coding sequence is TGCAGTGCGCTGGGACTATCAGTCTACGAGCAGTACTTC.

A few counts support this clonotype. This sequence joins TRBV7-9 and TRBJ1-1; D not resolved. CDR3 length equals 15 residues. From germline, CDR1 is SEHNR and CDR2 FQNEAQ (reference sequence). V was shortened by 3 bases and J by 1 base, with 12 bases between the two germline ends. DNA of the CDR3: TGTGCCAGCAGCTTGGGCTTTGGAGGGAACACTGAAGCTTTCTTT. It yields the protein CASSLGFGGNTEAFF.

V gene TRBV7-2 combines with J gene TRBJ2-7; TRBD2 matches at 8 bases. In germline, CDR1 is SGHTA, CDR2 FQGNSA. This CDR3 region has 14 residues. With 3 bases clipped from V and 2 bases from J, the junction kept 3 bases outside the gene matches. CDR3 in DNA: TGTGCCAGCAGCTTTGTTAGCGGGGCCTACGAGCAGTACTTC. Its translation is CASSFVSGAYEQYF.

This clonotype showed up just a few times. The chain recombines TRBV6-2 or TRBV6-3 with TRBJ2-3; 10 bases line up with TRBD2. With V trimmed by 0 bases and J by 11 bases, 17 bases remained unmatched. CDR1 is MNHEY and CDR2 is SVGEGT in the germline V gene. The CDR3 length is 18 residues. The CDR3 DNA follows: TGTGCCAGCAGTTACTCGAGTTTAGGGACTAGCGAGCTCTACGAGCAGTATTTT. This encodes CASSYSSLGTSELYEQYF.

This clonotype has just one count. The chain is built from TRBV12-3 or TRBV12-4 and TRBJ2-5, with a weak D call TRBD1 (5 bases). The CDR3 runs 13 residues. Trimming left V 7 bases short and J 2 bases short, with 11 bases between. CDR3 nucleotides: TGTGCCAGCACCGTAGACAGTCAAGAGACCCAGTACTTC. Its protein product is CASTVDSQETQYF.

This clonotype was counted between two and nine times. The chain carries TRBV20-1 and TRBJ2-4; D remains unclear. Germline V CDR1 and CDR2: DFQATT, SNEGSKA (reference sequence). Trimming cost V 6 bases and J 9 bases, with 15 bases left between them. This CDR3 comprises 12 residues. Written as DNA, the CDR3 is TGCAGTGCGCAGGACCAACCCGGCATTCAGTACTTC. This encodes CSAQDQPGIQYF.

The chain uses TRBV7-2 and TRBJ2-5; tentative D call: TRBD2 (6 bases). CDR1 SGHTA and CDR2 FQGNSA come from the germline V gene. The V end lost 2 bases, the J end lost 0 bases, and 13 bases lay between the germline ends. The CDR3 consists of 16 residues. The CDR3 nucleotides are TGTGCCAGCAGCTTATTTTTCCTAGCGAACCAAGAGACCCAGTACTTC. The encoded protein is CASSLFFLANQETQYF.

This clonotype was counted only a few times. The V call is TRBV24-1, the J call TRBJ2-5, with 9 bases fitting TRBD1. Germline CDR1 KGHDR, CDR2 SFDVKD. V dropped 3 bases and J dropped 4; count of bases not matched to a gene: 5. The CDR3 sequence is 15 residues long. The CDR3 loop is CATSDPDRGRETQYF. Here the CDR3 DNA reads TGTGCCACCAGTGATCCGGACAGGGGACGAGAGACCCAGTACTTC.

The J gene is TRBJ1-2, the V gene TRBV29-1, with no clear D. V was trimmed by 6 bases and J by 7 bases, leaving 12 bases between them. Germline CDR1 reads SQVTM; CDR2 reads ANQGSEA. This CDR3 region has 11 residues. The CDR3 sequence: CSVPGPRGYTF. The CDR3 bases are TGCAGCGTACCGGGCCCTCGTGGCTACACCTTC.

V and J are TRBV28 and TRBJ2-2; D is possibly TRBD2 (6 bases). Trimming removed 3 bases at V and 1 base at J, with 6 bases between. The CDR3 has 14 residues. The germline gives CDR1 MDHEN, CDR2 SYDVKM. CDR3 in amino acids: CASSLRENTGELFF. CDR3 nucleotide sequence: TGTGCCAGCAGTTTGCGGGAGAACACCGGGGAGCTGTTTTTT.

This clonotype was seen more than once but under ten times. The chain employs TRBV12-3 or TRBV12-4 and TRBJ2-7, with 8 bases matching TRBD2. V shed 4 bases, J shed 7 bases, and the junction held 6 bases outside the gene matches. The CDR3 extends over 13 amino acids. For the CDR3, the DNA is TGTGCCAGCAGTTACGGGAGGGGAGGGGAGCAGTACTTC. This codes for CASSYGRGGEQYF.

This rearrangement joins TRBV12-3 or TRBV12-4 to TRBJ2-1; perhaps TRBD2 as D (6 bases). V was clipped by 5 bases and J by 11 bases, with 13 bases between them. This CDR3 spans 12 amino acids. The CDR3 DNA follows: TGTGCCAGCAGTCCCACGGGGGTTAAGCAGTTCTTC. Translating gives CASSPTGVKQFF.

This clonotype was picked up many times. The chain combines TRBV12-3 or TRBV12-4 with TRBJ1-2; the D gene is possibly TRBD1 (5 bases). This CDR3 is 13 amino acids long. The V end was cut by 1 base, the J end by 4 bases, with 7 bases between. The CDR3 reads CASSLGGGYGYTF. The CDR3 coding sequence is TGTGCCAGCAGTTTAGGGGGGGGCTATGGCTACACCTTC.

This clonotype was seen ten or more times. This chain uses TRBV9 with TRBJ2-7; D remains ambiguous. CDR3 length equals 15 residues. The V end lost 0 bases, the J end lost 2 bases, and 12 bases lay between the germline ends. From germline, CDR1 is SGDLS and CDR2 YYNGEE. The CDR3 coding sequence is TGTGCCAGCAGCGTAGGTGGACGGGCGACCTACGAGCAGTACTTC. Translated: CASSVGGRATYEQYF.

J is TRBJ2-6 and V is TRBV6-2 or TRBV6-3; D is unresolved. With 8 bases removed from V and 0 bases from J, the gap between germline ends came to 17 bases. The CDR3 has 17 amino acids. The germline V gene has CDR1 MNHEY and CDR2 SVGEGT. CDR3 sequence: CASGRFDPGSGANVLTF. CDR3 DNA sequence: TGTGCCAGCGGACGTTTCGACCCGGGCTCTGGGGCCAACGTCCTGACTTTC.

This clonotype has only a few counts. The chain carries TRBV12-3 or TRBV12-4 and TRBJ2-3, with 7 bases lining up with TRBD1. The CDR3 has 15 amino acids. V lost 5 bases and J lost 4; bases outside the gene matches: 9. The CDR3 DNA follows: TGTGCCAGCAGTCCATGGGACAGCGCCCCAGATACGCAGTATTTT. It encodes CASSPWDSAPDTQYF.